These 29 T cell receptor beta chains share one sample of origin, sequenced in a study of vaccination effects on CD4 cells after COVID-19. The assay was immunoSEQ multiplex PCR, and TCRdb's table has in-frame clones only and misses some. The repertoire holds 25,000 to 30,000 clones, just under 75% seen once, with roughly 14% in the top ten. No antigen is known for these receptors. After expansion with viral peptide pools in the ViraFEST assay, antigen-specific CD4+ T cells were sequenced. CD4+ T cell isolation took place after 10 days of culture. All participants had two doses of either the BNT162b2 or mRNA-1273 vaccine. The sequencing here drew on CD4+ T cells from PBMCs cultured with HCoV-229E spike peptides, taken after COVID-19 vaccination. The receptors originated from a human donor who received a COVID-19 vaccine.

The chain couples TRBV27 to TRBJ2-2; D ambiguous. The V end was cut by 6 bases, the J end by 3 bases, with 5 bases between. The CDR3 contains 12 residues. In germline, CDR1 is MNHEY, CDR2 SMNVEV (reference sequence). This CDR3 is CASRYDTGELFF. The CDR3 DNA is TGTGCCAGCAGATACGACACCGGGGAGCTGTTTTTT.

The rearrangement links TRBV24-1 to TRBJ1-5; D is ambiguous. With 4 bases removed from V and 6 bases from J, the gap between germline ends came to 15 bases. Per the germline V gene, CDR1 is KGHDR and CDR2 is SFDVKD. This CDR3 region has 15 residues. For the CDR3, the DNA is TGTGCCACCAGTGACCAGGACCCGGCAGGTCAGCCCCAGCATTTT. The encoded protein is CATSDQDPAGQPQHF.

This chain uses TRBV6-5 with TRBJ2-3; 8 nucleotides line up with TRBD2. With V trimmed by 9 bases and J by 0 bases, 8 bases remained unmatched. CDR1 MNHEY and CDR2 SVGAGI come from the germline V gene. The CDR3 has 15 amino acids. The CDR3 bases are TGTGCCAGTATTAGCGGGGCCTCTAGCACAGATACGCAGTATTTT. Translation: CASISGASSTDTQYF.

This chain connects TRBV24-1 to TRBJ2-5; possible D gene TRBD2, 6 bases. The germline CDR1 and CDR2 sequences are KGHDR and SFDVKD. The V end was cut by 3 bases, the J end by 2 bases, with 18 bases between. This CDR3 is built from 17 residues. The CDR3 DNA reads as TGTGCCACCAGTGATCGGAATAGCGGTTCAAATCAAGAGACCCAGTACTTC. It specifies CATSDRNSGSNQETQYF.

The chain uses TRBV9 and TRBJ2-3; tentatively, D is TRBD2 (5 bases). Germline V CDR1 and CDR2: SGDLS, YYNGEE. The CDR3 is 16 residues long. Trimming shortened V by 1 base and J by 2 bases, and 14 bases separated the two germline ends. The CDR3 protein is CASSVLVGVNTDTQYF. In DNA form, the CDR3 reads TGTGCCAGCAGCGTACTTGTCGGGGTTAACACAGATACGCAGTATTTT.

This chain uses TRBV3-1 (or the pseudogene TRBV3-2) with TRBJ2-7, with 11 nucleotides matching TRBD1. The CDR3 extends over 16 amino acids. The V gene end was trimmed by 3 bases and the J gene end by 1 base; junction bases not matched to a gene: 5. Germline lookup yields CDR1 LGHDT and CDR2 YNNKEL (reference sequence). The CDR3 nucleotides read TGTGCCAGCAGCCACACCGGGACAGGGGGTTCCTACGAGCAGTACTTC. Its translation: CASSHTGTGGSYEQYF.

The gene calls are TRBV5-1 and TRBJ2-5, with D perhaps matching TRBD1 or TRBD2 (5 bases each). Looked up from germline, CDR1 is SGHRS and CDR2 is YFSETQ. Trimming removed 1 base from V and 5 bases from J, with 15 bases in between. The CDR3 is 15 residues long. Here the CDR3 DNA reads TGCGCCAGCAGCTTGTCAGGGAGTTCGGGGGAGACCCAGTACTTC. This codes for CASSLSGSSGETQYF.

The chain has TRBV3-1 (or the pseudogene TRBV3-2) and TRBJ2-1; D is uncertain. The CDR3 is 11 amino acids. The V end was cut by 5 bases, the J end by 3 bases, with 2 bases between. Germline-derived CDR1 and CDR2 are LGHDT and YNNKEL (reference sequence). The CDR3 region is CASSIYNEQFF. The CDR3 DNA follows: TGTGCCAGCAGCATCTACAATGAGCAGTTCTTC.

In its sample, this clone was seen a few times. CDR3 sequence: CASSLGQGTDTQYF. The CDR3 DNA follows: TGTGCCAGCAGCCTCGGGCAGGGCACAGATACGCAGTATTTT. The chain has TRBV11-3 and TRBJ2-3; D gene unclear. Germline CDR1 is SGHNT and CDR2 is YENEEA. Between the trimmed V and J ends, which lost 5 bases and 1 base, there was a span of 10 bases. The CDR3 has 14 residues.

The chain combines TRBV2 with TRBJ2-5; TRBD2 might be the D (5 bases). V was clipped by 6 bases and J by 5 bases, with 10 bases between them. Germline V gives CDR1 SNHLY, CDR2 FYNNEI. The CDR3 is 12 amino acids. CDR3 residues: CASRGLTETQYF. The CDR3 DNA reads TGTGCCAGCAGAGGACTCACGGAGACCCAGTACTTC.

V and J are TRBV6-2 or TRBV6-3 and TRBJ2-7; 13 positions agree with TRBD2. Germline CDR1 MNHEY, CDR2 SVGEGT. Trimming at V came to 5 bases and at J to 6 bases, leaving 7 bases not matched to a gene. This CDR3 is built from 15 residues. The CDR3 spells CASSLGLAGVGEQYF. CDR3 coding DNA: TGTGCCAGCAGTCTCGGACTAGCGGGAGTGGGCGAGCAGTACTTC.

The CDR3 spells CASSSGTSGIYEQYF. DNA for the CDR3: TGCGCCAGCAGCTCGGGGACTAGCGGGATCTACGAGCAGTACTTC. The chain carries TRBV5-1 and TRBJ2-7; 13 bases agree with TRBD2. Looked up from germline, CDR1 is SGHRS and CDR2 is YFSETQ. The CDR3 contains 15 residues. The V gene end was trimmed by 3 bases and the J gene end by 3 bases; junction bases not matched to a gene: 3. The entire variable domain, with the rest obtained from reference TRBV5-1 and TRBJ2-7, is as follows: KAGVTQTPRYLIKTRGQQVTLSCSPISGHRSVSWYQQTPGQGLQFLFEYFSETQRNKGNFPGRFSGRQFSNSRSEMNVSTLELGDSALYLCASSSGTSGIYEQYFGPGTRLTVT.

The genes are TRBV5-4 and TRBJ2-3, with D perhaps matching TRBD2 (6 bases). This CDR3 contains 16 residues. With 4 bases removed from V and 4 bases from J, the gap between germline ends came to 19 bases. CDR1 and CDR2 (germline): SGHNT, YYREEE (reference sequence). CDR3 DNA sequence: TGTGCCAGCAGCAGTACCGGGACTGAGGTGGCAGATACGCAGTATTTT. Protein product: CASSSTGTEVADTQYF.

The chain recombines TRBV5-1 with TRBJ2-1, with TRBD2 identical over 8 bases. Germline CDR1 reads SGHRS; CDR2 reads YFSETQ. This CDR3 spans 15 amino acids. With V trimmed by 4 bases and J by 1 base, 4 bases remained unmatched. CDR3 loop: CASSPSGFSYNEQFF. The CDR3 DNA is TGCGCCAGCAGCCCTAGCGGGTTTTCCTACAATGAGCAGTTCTTC.

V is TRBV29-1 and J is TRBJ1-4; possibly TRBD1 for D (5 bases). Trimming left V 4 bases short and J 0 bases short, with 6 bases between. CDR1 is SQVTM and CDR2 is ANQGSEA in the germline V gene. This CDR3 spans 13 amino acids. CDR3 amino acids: CSVGGATNEKLFF. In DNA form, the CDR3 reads TGCAGCGTTGGGGGGGCAACTAATGAAAAACTGTTTTTT.

The CDR3: CASSQQFGASGGGDTQYF. CDR3 in DNA: TGTGCCAGCAGCCAACAATTCGGGGCTAGCGGGGGAGGAGATACGCAGTATTTT. The V call is TRBV14, the J call TRBJ2-3, with 10 bases aligning to TRBD2. The CDR3 sequence is 18 residues long. Germline-derived CDR1 and CDR2 are SGHDN and FVKESK. The V and J ends lost 2 bases and 5 bases, in that order; junction bases with no gene match: 13.

The CDR3 DNA sequence: TGTGCCAGCAGTTTCGGGGGCTTCTATGGCTACACCTTC. Translated, it gives CASSFGGFYGYTF. J is TRBJ1-2 and V is TRBV27; possible D gene TRBD1, 6 bases. With 3 bases removed from V and 4 bases from J, the gap between germline ends came to 9 bases. Germline loops: CDR1 MNHEY, CDR2 SMNVEV (reference sequence). The CDR3 is 13 residues long.

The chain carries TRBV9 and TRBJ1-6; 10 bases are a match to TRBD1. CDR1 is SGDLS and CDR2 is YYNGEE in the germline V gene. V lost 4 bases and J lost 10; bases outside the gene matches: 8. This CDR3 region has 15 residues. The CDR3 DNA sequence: TGTGCCAGCAGCACGAGGGACAGGGGAAGGTCACCCCTCCACTTT. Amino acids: CASSTRDRGRSPLHF.

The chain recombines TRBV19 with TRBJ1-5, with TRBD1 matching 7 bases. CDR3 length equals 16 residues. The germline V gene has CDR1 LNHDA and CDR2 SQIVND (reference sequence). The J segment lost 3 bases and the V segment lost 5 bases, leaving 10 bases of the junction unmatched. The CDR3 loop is CASSPRGEGNNQPQHF. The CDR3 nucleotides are TGTGCCAGTAGTCCCAGGGGGGAAGGGAACAATCAGCCCCAGCATTTT. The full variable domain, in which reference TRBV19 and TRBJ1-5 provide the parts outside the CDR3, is DGGITQSPKYLFRKEGQNVTLSCEQNLNHDAMYWYRQDPGQGLRLIYYSQIVNDFQKGDIAEGYSVSREKKESFPLTVTSAQKNPTAFYLCASSPRGEGNNQPQHFGDGTRLSIL.

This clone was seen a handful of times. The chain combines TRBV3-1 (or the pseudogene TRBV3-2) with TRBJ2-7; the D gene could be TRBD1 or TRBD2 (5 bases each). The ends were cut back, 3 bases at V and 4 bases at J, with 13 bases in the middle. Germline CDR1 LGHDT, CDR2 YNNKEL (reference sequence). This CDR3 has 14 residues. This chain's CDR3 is CASSQRGSGYEQYF. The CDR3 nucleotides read TGTGCCAGCAGCCAGAGGGGCTCAGGGTACGAGCAGTACTTC.

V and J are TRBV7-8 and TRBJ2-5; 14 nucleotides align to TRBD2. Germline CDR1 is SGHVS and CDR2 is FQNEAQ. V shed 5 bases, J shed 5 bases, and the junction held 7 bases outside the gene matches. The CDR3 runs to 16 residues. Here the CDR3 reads CASSLRTSGGWETQYF. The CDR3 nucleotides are TGTGCCAGCAGCCTTCGGACTAGCGGGGGGTGGGAGACCCAGTACTTC. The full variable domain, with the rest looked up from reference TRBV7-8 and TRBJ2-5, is GAGVSQSPRYKVAKRGQDVALRCDPISGHVSLFWYQQALGQGPEFLTYFQNEAQLDKSGLPSDRFFAERPEGSVSTLKIQRTQQEDSAVYLCASSLRTSGGWETQYFGPGTRLLVL.

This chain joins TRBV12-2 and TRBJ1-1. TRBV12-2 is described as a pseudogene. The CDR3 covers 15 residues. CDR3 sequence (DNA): TGTGCAAGTCGCTCCCCCCTGGCGAGGATCACTGAAGCTTTCTTT. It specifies CASRSPLARITEAFF.

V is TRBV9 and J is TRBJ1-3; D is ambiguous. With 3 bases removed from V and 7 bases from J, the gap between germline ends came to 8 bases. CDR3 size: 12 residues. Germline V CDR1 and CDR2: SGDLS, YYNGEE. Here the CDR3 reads CASSESWNTIYF. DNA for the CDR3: TGTGCCAGCAGCGAGTCGTGGAACACCATATATTTT.

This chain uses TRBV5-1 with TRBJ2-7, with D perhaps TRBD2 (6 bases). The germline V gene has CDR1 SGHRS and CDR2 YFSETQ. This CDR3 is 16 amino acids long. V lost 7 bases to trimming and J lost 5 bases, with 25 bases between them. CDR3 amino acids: CASLPLPGLRLNEQYF. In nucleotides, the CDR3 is TGCGCCAGCCTACCACTCCCGGGACTGCGACTGAACGAGCAGTACTTC.

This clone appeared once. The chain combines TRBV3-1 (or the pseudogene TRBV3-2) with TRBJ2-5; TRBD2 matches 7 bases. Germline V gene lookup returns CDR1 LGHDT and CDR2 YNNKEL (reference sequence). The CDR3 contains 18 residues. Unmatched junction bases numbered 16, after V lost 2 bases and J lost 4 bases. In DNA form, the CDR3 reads TGTGCCAGCAGCCAACTGCCAACAATCAGGACTAGTCGAGAGACCCAGTACTTC. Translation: CASSQLPTIRTSRETQYF.

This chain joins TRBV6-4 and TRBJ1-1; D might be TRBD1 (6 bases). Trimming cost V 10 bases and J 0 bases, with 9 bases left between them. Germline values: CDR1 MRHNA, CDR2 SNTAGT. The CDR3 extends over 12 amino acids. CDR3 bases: TGTGCCAAGACAGGCCTGAACACTGAAGCTTTCTTT. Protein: CAKTGLNTEAFF.

The chain's CDR3 is CASSVGTGFGETQYF. The DNA of the CDR3 is TGTGCCAGCAGCGTGGGGACAGGGTTTGGGGAGACCCAGTACTTC. This rearrangement joins TRBV9 to TRBJ2-5; 9 bases align to TRBD1. The CDR3 contains 15 residues. V dropped 2 bases and J dropped 5; count of bases not matched to a gene: 7. The germline gives CDR1 SGDLS, CDR2 YYNGEE. Looking up the rest from reference TRBV9 and TRBJ2-5 gives the full variable domain: DSGVTQTPKHLITATGQRVTLRCSPRSGDLSVYWYQQSLDQGLQFLIQYYNGEERAKGNILERFSAQQFPDLHSELNLSSLELGDSALYFCASSVGTGFGETQYFGPGTRLLVL.

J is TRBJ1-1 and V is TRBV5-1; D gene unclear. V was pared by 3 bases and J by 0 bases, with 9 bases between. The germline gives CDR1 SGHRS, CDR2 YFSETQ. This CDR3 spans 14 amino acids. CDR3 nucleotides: TGCGCCAGCAGCTCGGCGACCCTGAACACTGAAGCTTTCTTT. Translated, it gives CASSSATLNTEAFF.

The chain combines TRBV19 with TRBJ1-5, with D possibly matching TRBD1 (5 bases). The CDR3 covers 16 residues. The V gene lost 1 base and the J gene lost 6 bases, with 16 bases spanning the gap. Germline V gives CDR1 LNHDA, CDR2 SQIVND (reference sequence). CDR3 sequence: CASSIGGGAGSQPQHF. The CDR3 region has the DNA TGTGCCAGTAGTATAGGCGGAGGGGCAGGGAGTCAGCCCCAGCATTTT.